The entry below describes one TCR beta chain. The data stem from a study of shared clonotypes between healthy human individuals. Study context: CD4 naive and CD4 memory each took three plates per donor, while CD8 naive took two and CD8 memory one.

Original analysis: Sequence data from immunoSEQ were junction-only and lacked quality scores; consequently, filtering differed. Measured with immunoSEQ multiplex PCR; TCRdb has only the in-frame clones, and not every one. V, J and clone size were drawn from that table, and D and trimming were deduced from the DNA. Of 2,100,000 or so clones in the sample, 95% were seen once. Germline V gene lookup returns CDR1 SGHRS and CDR2 YFSETQ. The V and J ends lost 7 bases and 6 bases respectively, with 20 bases between them. The length of the CDR3 is 14 residues. The sequence was obtained from a man aged 18-30 years in good health. The sequencing input was naive CD4+ T cells sorted from blood. Regarding subset: CD45RA+ positively selected. This sequence joins TRBV5-1 and TRBJ2-7; D might be TRBD1 or TRBD2, each matching 7 bases. The CDR3 reads CASGPLGEGAEQYF. The DNA of the CDR3 is TGCGCCAGCGGGCCCCTAGGGGAGGGGGCCGAGCAGTACTTC.